The sequence of this T cell receptor (beta chain) was determined in a study of tumor T cells in aggressive B-cell lymphoma. The repertoire was sequenced with immunoSEQ multiplex PCR; TCRdb's copy has only in-frame clones and lacks some. The sample has under 7,000 clones, about 88% seen once. Sample: tumor tissue. This receptor was obtained from an adult with diffuse large B cell lymphoma.

The CDR3 here is CASSLTGSSGNTIYF. The CDR3 nucleotides are TGTGCCAGCAGCTTAACGGGGAGCTCTGGAAACACCATATATTTT. This rearrangement joins TRBV7-3 to TRBJ1-3; no clear D gene. There are 15 residues in the CDR3. In germline, CDR1 is SGHTA, CDR2 FQGTGA. Trimming removed 0 bases at V and 0 bases at J, with 6 bases between.